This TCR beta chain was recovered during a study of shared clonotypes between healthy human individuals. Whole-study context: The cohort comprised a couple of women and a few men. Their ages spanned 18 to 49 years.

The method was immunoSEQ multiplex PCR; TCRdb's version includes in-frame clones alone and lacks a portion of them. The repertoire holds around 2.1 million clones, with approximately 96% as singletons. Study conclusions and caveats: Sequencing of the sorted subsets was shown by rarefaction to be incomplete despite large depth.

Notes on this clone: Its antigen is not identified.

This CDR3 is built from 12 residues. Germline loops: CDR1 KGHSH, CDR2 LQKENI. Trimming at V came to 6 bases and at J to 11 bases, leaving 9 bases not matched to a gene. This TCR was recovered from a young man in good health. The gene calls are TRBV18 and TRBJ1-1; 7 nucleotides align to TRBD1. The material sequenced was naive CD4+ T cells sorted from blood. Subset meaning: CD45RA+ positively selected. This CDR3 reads CASSPGQDEAFF. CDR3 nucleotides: TGTGCCAGCTCCCCCGGACAGGATGAGGCTTTCTTT.